The rows below give T cell receptor beta chains drawn from one sample of a study of molecular identifiers for immune sequencing clone quantification. TCRdb reprocessed the PCR reads via MiXCR and lists one record per CDR3 protein. Of fewer than 350,000 distinct CDR3 sequences listed, roughly 24% are singletons. The sequenced material came from naive CD8+ T cells from blood, with Jurkat cell RNA spiked in. These receptors were collected from a human donor in good health. Some libraries in this study had Jurkat cell RNA spiked in. The CDR3 runs from the conserved cysteine through the conserved F or W. D genes are given only for firm matches. Size values are once, few and many counts, or a class for expanded clones, and some rows have none.

size: many; D: TRBD2; J: TRBJ2-5; V: TRBV6-5; CDR3: CASSYSGGLGETQYF; DNA: TGTGCCAGCAGTTATAGCGGGGGCCTTGGGGAGACCCAGTACTTC
size: .; D: .; J: TRBJ2-2; V: TRBV7-9; CDR3: CASSLDLPGELFF; DNA: TGTGCCAGCAGCTTAGACCTCCCCGGGGAGCTGTTTTTT
size: few; D: .; J: TRBJ2-1; V: TRBV10-1; CDR3: CASSESLTDSGFGNEQFF; DNA: TGCGCCAGCAGTGAGTCGCTGACCGACTCAGGGTTCGGAAATGAGCAATTCTTC
size: .; D: .; J: TRBJ1-4; V: TRBV30; CDR3: CACRGRGSIATNEKLFF; DNA: TGTGCCTGCCGGGGCAGGGGAAGTATTGCAACTAATGAAAAACTGTTTTTT
size: .; D: .; J: TRBJ2-7; V: TRBV11-1; CDR3: CASSFSPGPYEQYF; DNA: TGTGCCAGCAGCTTTTCACCCGGCCCCTACGAGCAGTACTTC
size: many; D: .; J: TRBJ1-1; V: TRBV7-2; CDR3: CASSLPGLTDTEAFF; DNA: TGTGCCAGCAGCTTACCAGGCCTCACGGACACTGAAGCTTTCTTT
size: .; D: TRBD2; J: TRBJ2-5; V: TRBV7-9; CDR3: CASSSTASGGVQETQYF; DNA: TGTGCCAGCAGCTCGACTGCTAGCGGGGGGGTCCAAGAGACCCAGTACTTC
size: .; D: .; J: TRBJ2-7; V: TRBV19; CDR3: CASSPTGMYEQYF; DNA: TGTGCCAGTAGCCCAACAGGGATGTACGAGCAGTACTTC
size: many; D: TRBD1; J: TRBJ2-7; V: TRBV6-5; CDR3: CASSWDRDYEQYF; DNA: TGTGCCAGCAGTTGGGACAGGGATTACGAGCAGTACTTC
size: once; D: .; J: TRBJ2-7; V: TRBV27; CDR3: CASRRRRAYEQYF; DNA: TGTGCCAGCAGGCGGCGGAGGGCCTACGAGCAGTACTTC
size: few; D: .; J: TRBJ2-1; V: TRBV9; CDR3: CASSGKRGYEQFF; DNA: TGTGCCAGCAGTGGTAAAAGGGGTTATGAGCAGTTCTTC
size: .; D: .; J: TRBJ2-4; V: TRBV3-1; CDR3: CASSPALAKSIQYF; DNA: TGTGCCAGCAGCCCGGCCCTAGCCAAAAGCATTCAGTACTTC
size: .; D: .; J: TRBJ2-5; V: TRBV5-6; CDR3: CAGSHGVVRGTQYF; DNA: TGTGCCGGCAGCCACGGGGTGGTGAGGGGGACCCAGTACTTC
size: .; D: .; J: TRBJ2-7; V: TRBV10-3; CDR3: CATRRDGYSSYEQYF; DNA: TGTGCCACCCGAAGGGACGGATACAGCTCCTACGAGCAGTACTTC
size: few; D: .; J: TRBJ2-7; V: TRBV6-4; CDR3: CASSDDPSDTRTVYEQYF; DNA: TGTGCCAGCAGTGACGACCCGTCTGACACCCGAACCGTCTACGAGCAGTACTTC
size: many; D: .; J: TRBJ2-6; V: TRBV6-5; CDR3: CASSYGGANVLTF; DNA: TGTGCCAGCAGTTATGGTGGGGCCAACGTCCTGACTTTC
size: few; D: .; J: TRBJ2-2; V: TRBV15; CDR3: CATSGVRTGELFF; DNA: TGTGCCACCAGCGGGGTACGAACCGGGGAGCTGTTTTTT
size: few; D: TRBD1; J: TRBJ1-5; V: TRBV28; CDR3: CASSLAWGQGIQPQHF; DNA: TGTGCCAGCAGTTTAGCCTGGGGACAGGGTATTCAGCCCCAGCATTTT
size: few; D: TRBD2; J: TRBJ2-3; V: TRBV10-1; CDR3: CASSDVRGGASDTQYF; DNA: TGCGCCAGCAGTGACGTGCGCGGGGGGGCATCAGATACGCAGTATTTT
size: many; D: .; J: TRBJ2-1; V: TRBV4-2; CDR3: CASSQGPAGNEQFF; DNA: TGTGCCAGCAGCCAAGGCCCAGCGGGCAATGAGCAGTTCTTC
size: few; D: .; J: TRBJ1-5; V: TRBV7-6; CDR3: CASSLAGGRSNQPQHF; DNA: TGTGCCAGCAGCTTAGCAGGCGGCCGTAGCAATCAGCCCCAGCATTTT
size: .; D: .; J: TRBJ2-1; V: TRBV7-8; CDR3: CASSPTGYNEQFF; DNA: TGTGCCAGCAGCCCGACCGGCTACAATGAGCAGTTCTTC
size: .; D: TRBD1; J: TRBJ2-7; V: TRBV19; CDR3: CATSTGTGYEQYF; DNA: TGTGCCACCTCGACAGGGACCGGGTACGAGCAGTACTTC
size: few; D: .; J: TRBJ1-1; V: TRBV7-9; CDR3: CASVEGFTEAFF; DNA: TGTGCCAGCGTCGAGGGGTTCACTGAAGCTTTCTTT
size: .; D: TRBD1; J: TRBJ2-5; V: TRBV20-1; CDR3: CSAGDSFGKTQYF; DNA: TGCAGTGCTGGGGACAGTTTCGGAAAGACCCAGTACTTC
size: .; D: TRBD2; J: TRBJ2-7; V: TRBV11-3; CDR3: CASSPQAGGRDEQYF; DNA: TGTGCCAGCAGCCCCCAAGCGGGGGGCCGTGACGAGCAGTACTTC